A single sample is the source of the 3 T cell receptor beta chains below, sequenced in a study of beta chain features in type 1 diabetes. Reverse transcribing all isolated RNA meant expressed TCRB transcripts were sequenced. TCRdb keeps only in-frame clones here, not all; method: immunoSEQ multiplex PCR. This table holds under 900,000 clones, 15% to 20% found once. Sequencing was done on a sample of naive CD4+ T cells from blood. The source is a young woman in good health.

The V and J genes are TRBV15 and TRBJ1-1, with a possible D match to TRBD1 (6 bases). This CDR3 is 14 amino acids long. Per germline, CDR1 LNHNV and CDR2 YYDKDF (reference sequence). With 5 bases removed from V and 0 bases from J, the gap between germline ends came to 10 bases. CDR3 sequence (DNA): TGTGCCACCAGCCCCGGGACAATGAACACTGAAGCTTTCTTT. Amino acids: CATSPGTMNTEAFF. Together with reference TRBV15 and TRBJ1-1, the CDR3 gives the full variable domain: DAMVIQNPRYQVTQFGKPVTLSCSQTLNHNVMYWYQQKSSQAPKLLFHYYDKDFNNEADTPDNFQSRRPNTSFCFLDIRSPGLGDTAMYLCATSPGTMNTEAFFGQGTRLTVV.

This clone came up a few times. Other DNA sequences in this sample translate to the same CDR3. V and J are TRBV18 and TRBJ2-5; tentative D call: TRBD2 (5 bases). The CDR3 length is 14 residues. V was trimmed by 1 base and J by 1 base, leaving 7 bases between them. Germline V gene lookup returns CDR1 KGHSH and CDR2 LQKENI. DNA for the CDR3: TGTGCCAGCTCACCACGTGGACTCCAAGAGACCCAGTACTTC. This encodes CASSPRGLQETQYF.

V gene TRBV28 combines with J gene TRBJ2-5, with a possible D match to TRBD2 (5 bases). Germline-derived CDR1 and CDR2 are MDHEN and SYDVKM. The CDR3 is made up of 16 amino acids. V was shortened by 6 bases and J by 3 bases, with 20 bases between the two germline ends. The CDR3 nucleotides read TGTGCCAGCAGCCCCCGCGGCCTAACCGGGAAAGAGACCCAGTACTTC. It specifies CASSPRGLTGKETQYF.